This T cell receptor (beta chain) was sequenced during a study of cytomegalovirus exposure and HLA in healthy donors. Broader study findings: 164 TCR beta chains were listed as cytomegalovirus-associated.

A word on this clone: Its antigen is unidentified.

Only in-frame clones appear in the TCRdb table, and some are missing; sequencing was by immunoSEQ multiplex PCR. The sample has some 68,000 clones, roughly 96% seen once; the top ten hold around 2.5%. V lost 2 bases, J lost 2 bases, and 7 bases lay in between. Germline loops: CDR1 SGHNT, CDR2 YYREEE (reference sequence). The CDR3 extends over 13 amino acids. The specimen sequenced was PBMCs. The chain couples TRBV5-4 to TRBJ1-2, with D perhaps TRBD1 (5 bases). This TCR was recovered from a man younger than 30 in good health and CMV-seronegative. CDR3 DNA sequence: TGTGCCAGCAGCTTATCAGGGAACTATGGCTACACCTTC. Its translation: CASSLSGNYGYTF.